The 18 T cell receptor beta chains below all came from one sample that was sequenced in a study of cytomegalovirus exposure and HLA in healthy donors. This PCR relied on a set of 60 Vbeta primers and 13 Jbeta primers. Repertoires were generated with immunoSEQ multiplex PCR, while TCRdb's copy carries only in-frame clones and drops some. The data contain about 150,000 clones, roughly four fifths of them singletons. Material for sequencing was PBMCs. These receptors were taken from a woman in her thirties or forties in good health and CMV-seronegative.

This chain connects TRBV27 to TRBJ1-2, with unresolved D. Between the trimmed V and J ends, which lost 5 bases and 4 bases, there was a span of 14 bases. Germline V gene data show CDR1 as MNHEY and CDR2 as SMNVEV (reference sequence). CDR3 size: 14 residues. The CDR3 sequence is CASSVTEGAYGYTF. DNA for the CDR3: TGTGCCAGCAGTGTTACCGAGGGAGCCTATGGCTACACCTTC.

This chain joins TRBV6-5 and TRBJ2-1, with a possible D match to TRBD1 (6 bases). V lost 10 bases and J 7 bases, leaving 14 bases between the germline ends. Germline V gene data show CDR1 as MNHEY and CDR2 as SVGAGI. This CDR3 is built from 12 residues. The CDR3, as DNA: TGTGCCACCAGGAACAGGGCTAATGAGCAGTTCTTC. It encodes CATRNRANEQFF.

The chain recombines TRBV2 with TRBJ2-1, with 7 bases identical to TRBD2. The junction had 8 bases not matched to a gene; V was cut back by 7 bases and J by 14 bases. Germline CDR1 reads SNHLY; CDR2 reads FYNNEI. There are 11 residues in the CDR3. The CDR3 DNA is TGTGCCAGCAACGCCAGGAGCGGGGAGTTCTTC. Translating it yields CASNARSGEFF. The variable domain in full, completed from reference TRBV2 and TRBJ2-1, reads EPEVTQTPSHQVTQMGQEVILRCVPISNHLYFYWYRQILGQKVEFLVSFYNNEISEKSEIFDDQFSVERPDGSNFTLKIRSTKLEDSAMYFCASNARSGEFFGPGTRLTVL.

The V call is TRBV5-1, the J call TRBJ2-2; 7 positions agree with TRBD1. This CDR3 region has 16 residues. V lost 4 bases to trimming and J lost 0 bases; unmatched junction nucleotides: 6. The germline V gene has CDR1 SGHRS and CDR2 YFSETQ. CDR3 nucleotides: TGCGCCAGCAGCCCTGGGACAGCAGCGAACACCGGGGAGCTGTTTTTT. Protein product: CASSPGTAANTGELFF. Full variable domain (remainder filled in from reference TRBV5-1 and TRBJ2-2): KAGVTQTPRYLIKTRGQQVTLSCSPISGHRSVSWYQQTPGQGLQFLFEYFSETQRNKGNFPGRFSGRQFSNSRSEMNVSTLELGDSALYLCASSPGTAANTGELFFGEGSRLTVL.

The chain uses TRBV7-9 and TRBJ1-1; no reliable D call. Germline V lookup: CDR1 SEHNR, CDR2 FQNEAQ (reference sequence). CDR3 length equals 13 residues. Trimming took off 6 bases at V and 1 base at J, with 9 bases between the two ends. CDR3 coding DNA: TGTGCCAGCAGGCGAGAGGGGAACACTGAAGCTTTCTTT. Its protein is CASRREGNTEAFF.

The chain carries TRBV28 and TRBJ1-2; possible D gene TRBD1, 5 bases. The V end lost 2 bases, the J end lost 4 bases, and 23 bases lay between the germline ends. Germline V gives CDR1 MDHEN, CDR2 SYDVKM. CDR3 size: 18 residues. CDR3 amino acids: CASSLPGGAGGISYGYTF. CDR3 nucleotide sequence: TGTGCCAGCAGTTTACCCGGGGGAGCTGGGGGGATATCCTATGGCTACACCTTC.

The rearrangement links TRBV14 to TRBJ2-3; D not certain. Per germline, CDR1 SGHDN and CDR2 FVKESK. V was shortened by 3 bases and J by 12 bases, with 16 bases between the two germline ends. This CDR3 is 13 amino acids long. DNA for the CDR3: TGTGCCAGCAGCCACTTCTCCCCACACCTTCAGTATTTT. Its protein product is CASSHFSPHLQYF.

The chain employs TRBV5-4 and TRBJ1-1; maybe TRBD1 (6 bases). The germline V gene has CDR1 SGHNT and CDR2 YYREEE (reference sequence). The CDR3 has 13 amino acids. CDR3 loop: CSFGDTMNTEAFF. In nucleotides, the CDR3 is TGTAGCTTTGGGGACACAATGAACACTGAAGCTTTCTTT. The full variable domain, rest sourced from reference TRBV5-4 and TRBJ1-1, is ETGVTQSPTHLIKTRGQQVTLRCSSQSGHNTVSWYQQALGQGPQFIFQYYREEENGRGNFPPRFSGLQFPNYSSELNVNALELDDSALYLCSFGDTMNTEAFFGQGTRLTVV.

This clone was seen only a few times. The chain has TRBV6-1 and TRBJ1-5; tentative D call: TRBD1 (6 bases). Germline V gene lookup returns CDR1 MNHNS and CDR2 SASEGT. Trimming cost V 4 bases and J 0 bases, with 13 bases left between them. CDR3 length: 16 residues. CDR3 coding DNA: TGTGCCAGCAGTGCAAGACAGGCGTATAGCAATCAGCCCCAGCATTTT. The encoded protein is CASSARQAYSNQPQHF.

The chain joins TRBV11-2 to TRBJ1-1; D gene unclear. There are 13 residues in the CDR3. Trimming shortened V by 5 bases and J by 1 base, and 8 bases separated the two germline ends. CDR1 SGHAT and CDR2 FQNNGV come from the germline V gene. The CDR3 nucleotides read TGTGCCAGCAGCCCACGAGGGAACACTGAAGCTTTCTTT. Translation: CASSPRGNTEAFF.

The chain uses TRBV5-1 and TRBJ2-7, with D hard to call. The CDR3 runs 15 residues. CDR1 is SGHRS and CDR2 is YFSETQ in the germline V gene. Trimming left V 0 bases short and J 0 bases short, with 10 bases between. The CDR3 is CASSLVAAPSYEQYF. In DNA form, the CDR3 reads TGCGCCAGCAGCTTGGTAGCCGCACCCTCCTACGAGCAGTACTTC.

This chain joins TRBV7-9 and TRBJ2-3; TRBD1 might be the D (6 bases). Trimming stripped 8 bases from V and 0 bases from J, with 15 bases between. CDR1 SEHNR and CDR2 FQNEAQ come from the germline V gene (reference sequence). CDR3 length: 15 amino acids. CDR3 protein: CASGQTVPSTDTQYF. DNA of the CDR3: TGTGCCAGCGGACAGACAGTCCCTAGCACAGATACGCAGTATTTT. The variable domain in full, with the rest retrieved from reference TRBV7-9 and TRBJ2-3, is DTGVSQNPRHKITKRGQNVTFRCDPISEHNRLYWYRQTLGQGPEFLTYFQNEAQLEKSRLLSDRFSAERPKGSFSTLEIQRTEQGDSAMYLCASGQTVPSTDTQYFGPGTRLTVL.

V usage is TRBV19 and J usage is TRBJ1-6, with 8 bases lining up with TRBD1. The CDR3 is 17 amino acids. CDR1 and CDR2 from the germline V gene are LNHDA and SQIVND (reference sequence). V lost 5 bases and J lost 0; bases outside the gene matches: 6. Here the CDR3 DNA reads TGTGCCAGTAGTGCCATGACAGGGGACTCCTATAATTCACCCCTCCACTTT. Translation: CASSAMTGDSYNSPLHF.

This rearrangement joins TRBV7-6 to TRBJ2-5, with TRBD2 matching 12 bases. The DNA end lines up better with TRBJ2-7; the J call may be wrong. Germline V lookup: CDR1 SGHVS, CDR2 FNYEAQ. The CDR3 consists of 17 residues. The CDR3 loop is CASSLAPTSGGFYEQYF. Here the CDR3 DNA reads TGTGCCAGCAGCTTAGCTCCCACTAGCGGGGGGTTCTACGAGCAGTACTTC.

The genes are TRBV6-1 and TRBJ1-2; D not resolved. In germline, CDR1 is MNHNS, CDR2 SASEGT. The CDR3 runs 17 residues. The V gene lost 0 bases and the J gene lost 5 bases, with 19 bases spanning the gap. The CDR3 spells CASSEAPVDAAIYGYTF. The CDR3 DNA reads TGTGCCAGCAGTGAAGCGCCGGTAGATGCCGCAATTTATGGCTACACCTTC.

The chain joins TRBV5-1 to TRBJ1-5; D call uncertain. CDR1 and CDR2 (germline): SGHRS, YFSETQ. The CDR3 is 17 residues long. V was cut by 0 bases and J by 0 bases, with 13 bases left in between. The CDR3 spells CASSLASGLSSNQPQHF. Here the CDR3 DNA reads TGCGCCAGCAGCTTGGCATCAGGTTTGTCTAGCAATCAGCCCCAGCATTTT.

This rearrangement joins TRBV28 to TRBJ2-5; weak D call: TRBD2 (5 bases). The assigned J gene may be wrong: the sequence end matches TRBJ2-7 better. The CDR3 spans 13 residues. CDR1 is MDHEN and CDR2 is SYDVKM in the germline V gene. The CDR3 spells CASSQERLYEQYF. As DNA, the CDR3 is TGTGCCAGCAGTCAGGAGCGGCTCTACGAGCAGTACTTC.

This chain joins TRBV19 and TRBJ1-1, with 12 positions matching TRBD1. This CDR3 is built from 16 residues. V was pared by 0 bases and J by 5 bases, with 4 bases of the junction left unmatched. Germline CDR1 and CDR2: LNHDA and SQIVND (reference sequence). CDR3: CASSIEGTGGWTEAFF. The CDR3 nucleotides read TGTGCCAGTAGTATAGAGGGGACAGGGGGCTGGACTGAAGCTTTCTTT. The full variable domain, with the rest looked up from reference TRBV19 and TRBJ1-1, is DGGITQSPKYLFRKEGQNVTLSCEQNLNHDAMYWYRQDPGQGLRLIYYSQIVNDFQKGDIAEGYSVSREKKESFPLTVTSAQKNPTAFYLCASSIEGTGGWTEAFFGQGTRLTVV.